The rows below give T cell receptor beta chains drawn from one sample of a study of neurological immune-mediated disorders. One entry per CDR3 protein, called by TCRdb with MiXCR from the 5' RACE reads. The data show 30,000 or so distinct CDR3 sequences, 9.5% to 15% seen once. The sample was PBMCs. The receptors were gathered from a man aged 55 to 70 in good health. Both conserved end residues are part of each CDR3. The D gene is left open where the match is weak. The size of a clone is reported for some rows only, either as once, few or many, or as a class for expanded clones.

CDR3nt: TGTGCCAGCAGCTTAGGGGCGCAGGGGGCAGGGTATGGCTACACCTTC; CDR3aa: CASSLGAQGAGYGYTF; d_gene: TRBD1; j_gene: TRBJ1-2; v_gene: TRBV7-2; abundance: many
CDR3nt: TGTGCTAGCAGCCTAGACCGGATCGGGGAGCTGTTTTTT; CDR3aa: CASSLDRIGELFF; d_gene: NA; j_gene: TRBJ2-2; v_gene: TRBV7-7; abundance: many
CDR3nt: TGCAGTGCCTGGCGGGGTTCGCAGTACTTC; CDR3aa: CSAWRGSQYF; d_gene: NA; j_gene: TRBJ2-7; v_gene: TRBV20-1; abundance: many
CDR3nt: TGTGCCAGCAGCCAACAGGGATTCACCGGGGAGCTGTTTTTT; CDR3aa: CASSQQGFTGELFF; d_gene: NA; j_gene: TRBJ2-2; v_gene: TRBV7-2; abundance: many
CDR3nt: TGTGCCAGCAGCTTGAGGGGCGAGCAGTACTTC; CDR3aa: CASSLRGEQYF; d_gene: NA; j_gene: TRBJ2-7; v_gene: TRBV7-4; abundance: many
CDR3nt: TGTGCCATCAAGGCCGGGAGCAATCAGCCCCAGCATTTT; CDR3aa: CAIKAGSNQPQHF; d_gene: NA; j_gene: TRBJ1-5; v_gene: TRBV10-3; abundance: NA
CDR3nt: TGTGCCACCACCGGGACTAGCGGGATCAACTCCTACGAGCAGTACTTC; CDR3aa: CATTGTSGINSYEQYF; d_gene: TRBD2; j_gene: TRBJ2-7; v_gene: TRBV7-9; abundance: many
CDR3nt: TGTGCCAGCAGCCATCGAGGGCGTTACACCGGGGAGCTGTTTTTT; CDR3aa: CASSHRGRYTGELFF; d_gene: NA; j_gene: TRBJ2-2; v_gene: TRBV3-1; abundance: many
CDR3nt: TGCAGCGTTGTTCTAGCGGGAGTTGCTGTCCCAGATACGCAGTATTTT; CDR3aa: CSVVLAGVAVPDTQYF; d_gene: TRBD2; j_gene: TRBJ2-3; v_gene: TRBV29-1; abundance: many
CDR3nt: TGCGCCAGCAGCTTGGGGCTAGCGTTGGATACGCAGTATTTT; CDR3aa: CASSLGLALDTQYF; d_gene: NA; j_gene: TRBJ2-3; v_gene: TRBV5-1; abundance: many
CDR3nt: TGTGCCAGCAGTTTTTTTAGGCCATTTTTCTACGAGCAGTACTTC; CDR3aa: CASSFFRPFFYEQYF; d_gene: NA; j_gene: TRBJ2-7; v_gene: TRBV12-3/TRBV12-4; abundance: many
CDR3nt: TGTGCCAGCAGATACCGGGACCTCACCGGGGAGCTGTTTTTT; CDR3aa: CASRYRDLTGELFF; d_gene: NA; j_gene: TRBJ2-2; v_gene: TRBV9; abundance: NA
CDR3nt: TGTGCTAGCAGCGGAGACAGGGGGGACGAGCAGTACTTC; CDR3aa: CASSGDRGDEQYF; d_gene: TRBD1; j_gene: TRBJ2-7; v_gene: TRBV7-7; abundance: few
CDR3nt: TGTGCCAGCAGCGCGCCGGGACAGGGCTACGAGCAGTACTTC; CDR3aa: CASSAPGQGYEQYF; d_gene: TRBD1; j_gene: TRBJ2-7; v_gene: TRBV9; abundance: medium-sized
CDR3nt: TGCGCCAGCAGCTTGGCGTCTGACGGTGACGAGCAGTACTTC; CDR3aa: CASSLASDGDEQYF; d_gene: NA; j_gene: TRBJ2-7; v_gene: TRBV5-1; abundance: many
CDR3nt: TGCGCCAGCAGCGATCCAGGCTCTGGGGCCAACGTCCTGACTTTC; CDR3aa: CASSDPGSGANVLTF; d_gene: NA; j_gene: TRBJ2-6; v_gene: TRBV5-1; abundance: many
CDR3nt: TGCAGTGCTAGAGGGACCCGGAGGGGGGAGCAGTACTTC; CDR3aa: CSARGTRRGEQYF; d_gene: NA; j_gene: TRBJ2-7; v_gene: TRBV20-1; abundance: few
CDR3nt: TGTGCCATCAGTGACGAGAGGACTGGAAACACCATATATTTT; CDR3aa: CAISDERTGNTIYF; d_gene: NA; j_gene: TRBJ1-3; v_gene: TRBV10-3; abundance: medium-sized
CDR3nt: TGTGCCAGCAGCTTAGTAGCTAGCGACAATGAGCAGTTCTTC; CDR3aa: CASSLVASDNEQFF; d_gene: NA; j_gene: TRBJ2-1; v_gene: TRBV7-2; abundance: many
CDR3nt: TGTGCCAGCAGCAAAGGACCTGGGACGGCCGCTACTAACTATGGCTACACCTTC; CDR3aa: CASSKGPGTAATNYGYTF; d_gene: NA; j_gene: TRBJ1-2; v_gene: TRBV21-1; abundance: many
CDR3nt: TGTGCCAGCAGCCGCTCCGGGACAGAGTACGAGCAGTACTTC; CDR3aa: CASSRSGTEYEQYF; d_gene: TRBD1; j_gene: TRBJ2-7; v_gene: TRBV5-5; abundance: many
CDR3nt: TGTGCCAGCAGCCAAGGGCGGATCTCCTACAATGAGCAGTTCTTC; CDR3aa: CASSQGRISYNEQFF; d_gene: NA; j_gene: TRBJ2-1; v_gene: TRBV3-1; abundance: many
CDR3nt: TGTGCCAGCAGTTCACCGGGGGTAGTCGAAAAACTGTTTTTT; CDR3aa: CASSSPGVVEKLFF; d_gene: NA; j_gene: TRBJ1-4; v_gene: TRBV12-3/TRBV12-4; abundance: many
CDR3nt: TGCGCCCGCAGCCGGGGACCGGACGAACTCACTGAAGCTTTCTTT; CDR3aa: CARSRGPDELTEAFF; d_gene: NA; j_gene: TRBJ1-1; v_gene: TRBV5-1; abundance: NA
CDR3nt: TGCAGTGCCCTTGCTACGGGGCAAGAGACCCAGTACTTC; CDR3aa: CSALATGQETQYF; d_gene: NA; j_gene: TRBJ2-5; v_gene: TRBV20-1; abundance: many
CDR3nt: TGCAGTGCCCCGAGCCAGGGCGGGGGTAATTGGCCGCAGTATTTT; CDR3aa: CSAPSQGGGNWPQYF; d_gene: TRBD2; j_gene: TRBJ2-3; v_gene: TRBV20-1; abundance: many
CDR3nt: TGTGCCAGCAGTTCGGGTGGGAGAAGGACCCAGTACTTC; CDR3aa: CASSSGGRRTQYF; d_gene: NA; j_gene: TRBJ2-5; v_gene: TRBV28; abundance: medium-sized
CDR3nt: TGTGCCAGCAGTCCACACACAGATACGCAGTATTTT; CDR3aa: CASSPHTDTQYF; d_gene: NA; j_gene: TRBJ2-3; v_gene: TRBV27; abundance: medium-sized
CDR3nt: TGCGCCAGCAGCTGGACTAGCGGGGGTTACGAGCAGTACTTC; CDR3aa: CASSWTSGGYEQYF; d_gene: TRBD2; j_gene: TRBJ2-7; v_gene: TRBV5-1; abundance: many
CDR3nt: TGTGCCAGCAGTCCTTTCAGGGAGATTACGGAGCAGTTCTTC; CDR3aa: CASSPFREITEQFF; d_gene: NA; j_gene: TRBJ2-1; v_gene: TRBV6-1; abundance: few
CDR3nt: TGCGCCAGCGCCCCCTACCCTAGCGGGTACCAAGAGACCCAGTACTTC; CDR3aa: CASAPYPSGYQETQYF; d_gene: TRBD2; j_gene: TRBJ2-5; v_gene: TRBV4-1; abundance: many
CDR3nt: TGTGCCAGCACTATGAAGCCTTACACTGAAGCTTTCTTT; CDR3aa: CASTMKPYTEAFF; d_gene: NA; j_gene: TRBJ1-1; v_gene: TRBV6-1; abundance: NA
CDR3nt: TGTGCCAGCAGTTTTTTTAATAGCCGGGACAGCGTAACCGGGGAGCTGTTTTTT; CDR3aa: CASSFFNSRDSVTGELFF; d_gene: TRBD1; j_gene: TRBJ2-2; v_gene: TRBV12-3/TRBV12-4; abundance: many
CDR3nt: TGCAGTGCTAGACCGGGACTAGCGGGAGGAACAGATACGCAGTATTTT; CDR3aa: CSARPGLAGGTDTQYF; d_gene: TRBD2; j_gene: TRBJ2-3; v_gene: TRBV20-1; abundance: many
CDR3nt: TGTGCCAGCAGTCTGTACAGGAAGAACACTGAAGCTTTCTTT; CDR3aa: CASSLYRKNTEAFF; d_gene: NA; j_gene: TRBJ1-1; v_gene: TRBV28; abundance: many
CDR3nt: TGTGCCAGCAGAAATAGCGCCACAGATACGCAGTATTTT; CDR3aa: CASRNSATDTQYF; d_gene: NA; j_gene: TRBJ2-3; v_gene: TRBV7-2; abundance: many